The rows below give T cell receptor beta chains drawn from one sample of a study of T cells in Graves' hyperthyroidism and ophthalmopathy. TCRdb used MiXCR to reprocess the multiplex PCR reads, holding one entry per CDR3 protein. The top ten hold approximately 30% of the sample, which has more than 500,000 distinct CDR3 sequences, 16% seen once. The sample comprised blood. The source of these receptors is a woman in her twenties or thirties with Graves' ophthalmopathy. Each CDR3 is given with its conserved first and last residue. The order of the fields is J gene, V gene, clone size, D gene, CDR3 protein, CDR3 DNA. The D gene is left open where the match is weak. The size of a clone is reported for some rows only, either as once, few or many, or as a class for expanded clones.

TRBJ2-1,TRBV7-2,many,TRBD2,CASSLGAGGLAGNEQFF,TGTGCCAGCAGCTTAGGGGCAGGGGGACTAGCGGGAAATGAGCAGTTCTTC
TRBJ1-5,TRBV30,many,-,CAWSRRFNQPQHF,TGTGCCTGGAGTCGGAGGTTCAATCAGCCCCAGCATTTT
TRBJ2-5,TRBV12-3/TRBV12-4,many,TRBD2,CASSSEGRGETQYF,TGTGCCAGCAGTTCTGAAGGGAGGGGAGAGACCCAGTACTTC
TRBJ2-7,TRBV13,-,TRBD1,CASTPPTGGNEQYF,TGTGCCAGCACCCCCCCGACAGGGGGCAACGAGCAGTACTTC
TRBJ2-7,TRBV28,-,-,CASSLTIRYEQYF,TGTGCCAGCAGTTTGACCATCAGGTACGAGCAGTACTTC
TRBJ1-5,TRBV28,many,TRBD1,CASSFAGGVQPQHF,TGTGCCAGCAGTTTCGCAGGGGGCGTTCAGCCCCAGCATTTT
TRBJ2-3,TRBV4-3,many,-,CASSPGNPDTQYF,TGCGCCAGCAGCCCGGGGAACCCAGATACGCAGTATTTT
TRBJ2-3,TRBV7-9,many,-,CASNLGVDTQYF,TGTGCCAGCAATCTTGGGGTAGATACGCAGTATTTT
TRBJ1-5,TRBV5-4,few,TRBD1,CASSLDGQGDQPQHF,TGTGCCAGCAGCTTGGACGGGCAGGGGGATCAGCCCCAGCATTTT
TRBJ1-2,TRBV5-1,many,-,CASSPREGGRGYTF,TGCGCCAGCAGCCCCCGGGAGGGGGGTCGAGGCTACACCTTC
TRBJ2-5,TRBV5-6,-,-,CASSSGVLETQYF,TGTGCCAGCAGCTCGGGAGTCTTGGAGACCCAGTACTTC
TRBJ2-5,TRBV7-8,many,-,CASSLRRLVGKTQYF,TGTGCCAGCAGCTTAAGGCGACTAGTGGGAAAGACCCAGTACTTC
TRBJ1-1,TRBV5-6,many,-,CASRPGILNTEAFF,TGTGCCAGCAGACCAGGGATTTTGAACACTGAAGCTTTCTTT
TRBJ2-5,TRBV27,-,TRBD1,CASSLLPVGTGIETQYF,TGTGCCAGCAGTTTATTGCCAGTTGGGACAGGGATTGAGACCCAGTACTTC
TRBJ2-3,TRBV7-2,many,-,CASSLLRLDTDTQYF,TGTGCCAGCAGCTTACTGCGCCTCGACACAGATACGCAGTATTTT
TRBJ2-2,TRBV15,few,-,CATSSYTGELFF,TGTGCCACCAGCAGTTACACCGGGGAGCTGTTTTTT
TRBJ2-7,TRBV5-1,many,-,CASSLWDGSYEQYF,TGCGCCAGCAGCTTGTGGGACGGCTCCTACGAGCAGTACTTC